This entry lists 10 T cell receptor beta chains sequenced from one sample in a study of T cells in localized non-small cell lung cancer. Libraries were prepared by immunoSEQ multiplex PCR; TCRdb keeps only in-frame clonotypes and omits some of them. Of around 830 clones in the sample, 20% to 25% were seen once. The sample consisted of normal lung tissue next to the tumor, taken before any cancer treatment. The receptors shown here come from a man between 40 and 75 years old with stage I lung adenocarcinoma.

Within the sample, this clone is large. The V gene is TRBV11-3, the J gene TRBJ2-5; 12 bases match TRBD2. The germline V gene has CDR1 SGHNT and CDR2 YENEEA. Germline trimming cut 6 bases from V and 5 bases from J; bases unmatched to any gene: 10. CDR3 size: 16 residues. The chain's CDR3 is CASRVTSGRSGETQYF. The CDR3 DNA sequence: TGTGCCAGCAGGGTGACTAGCGGGAGAAGCGGGGAGACCCAGTACTTC.

This clone was counted between two and nine times. The chain carries TRBV12-2 and TRBJ2-1; the D segment call TRBD2 is taken from the table without a DNA check. TRBV12-2 is an annotated pseudogene. This CDR3 is 17 amino acids long. The chain's CDR3 is CAGGAEEGGVSYNEQFF. For the CDR3, the DNA is TGTGCCGGAGGTGCGGAAGAGGGGGGGGTGTCCTACAATGAGCAGTTCTTC.

This clone was seen once. V gene TRBV5-1 combines with J gene TRBJ2-5; D gene ambiguous. Germline loops: CDR1 SGHRS, CDR2 YFSETQ. Trimming stripped 3 bases from V and 2 bases from J, with 11 bases between. The length of the CDR3 is 14 residues. CDR3 sequence: CASSSGSLQETQYF. The CDR3 DNA reads TGCGCCAGCAGCTCCGGCAGTCTTCAAGAGACCCAGTACTTC.

This clone has only a few counts. The chain combines TRBV6-8 with TRBJ1-1; D may be TRBD1 (6 bases). The CDR3 consists of 14 residues. Germline V gives CDR1 MNHGY, CDR2 SAAAGT. The germline V and J ends were trimmed by 0 bases and 6 bases, with 11 bases remaining between them. CDR3 residues: CASSYSRDIAEAFF. CDR3 coding DNA: TGTGCCAGCAGTTACTCGCGGGACATAGCTGAAGCTTTCTTT.

The chain recombines TRBV12-5 with TRBJ2-1, with TRBD2 identical over 11 bases. Trimming took 2 bases from V and 5 from J; bases not matched to a gene: 8. CDR1 LGHNT and CDR2 FRNRAP come from the germline V gene. The CDR3 is 17 residues long. CDR3 coding DNA: TGTGCTAGTGGTTTGATCTTAGCGGGAGGGCCTGACAATGAGCAGTTCTTC. Its protein product is CASGLILAGGPDNEQFF.

This clone occurred a few times. The chain has TRBV11-3 and TRBJ2-7; TRBD1 matches 9 bases. CDR1 and CDR2 from the germline V gene are SGHNT and YENEEA. V trimming: 0 bases; J trimming: 7 bases; junction bases outside the gene matches: 4. The CDR3 is 14 amino acids. CDR3 sequence reads: CASSLDRGQGEQYF. DNA of the CDR3: TGTGCCAGCAGCTTAGATAGGGGACAGGGTGAGCAGTACTTC.

This chain connects TRBV11-3 to TRBJ2-2, with D perhaps given as TRBD1 or TRBD2 (6 bases each). The ends were cut back, 3 bases at V and 3 bases at J, with 14 bases in the middle. The CDR3 consists of 16 residues. The germline CDR1 and CDR2 sequences are SGHNT and YENEEA. The CDR3 region has the DNA TGTGCCAGCAGCTTTACGCAGGGGACTTACACCGGGGAGCTGTTTTTT. Amino acids: CASSFTQGTYTGELFF.

The chain is built from TRBV5-1 and TRBJ1-1, with TRBD1 as a possible D gene (6 bases). V was shortened by 4 bases and J by 4 bases, with 14 bases between the two germline ends. The CDR3 covers 14 residues. CDR1 and CDR2 from the germline V gene are SGHRS and YFSETQ. CDR3 nucleotide sequence: TGCGCCAGCAGCCTGGGGGGCAGTATCACTGAAGCTTTCTTT. This translates into CASSLGGSITEAFF.

The chain joins TRBV19 to TRBJ2-3; the match to TRBD2 covers 7 bases. The CDR3 is 18 amino acids. The V and J ends lost 0 bases and 4 bases, in that order; junction bases with no gene match: 13. Germline values: CDR1 LNHDA, CDR2 SQIVND (reference sequence). CDR3 protein: CASSIDPPGLLTADTQYF. CDR3 nucleotide sequence: TGTGCCAGTAGTATAGACCCACCGGGACTACTAACCGCAGATACGCAGTATTTT.

The chain combines TRBV15 with TRBJ2-5; perhaps TRBD2 as D (5 bases). Trimming took off 1 base at V and 2 bases at J, with 8 bases between the two ends. Germline CDR1 and CDR2: LNHNV and YYDKDF (reference sequence). This CDR3 is built from 14 residues. This CDR3 reads CATSRGSAQETQYF. The CDR3 coding sequence is TGTGCCACCAGCAGAGGTAGCGCTCAAGAGACCCAGTACTTC.